The sequence of this T cell receptor (beta chain) was determined in a study of metastatic and nonmetastatic thyroid tumors. Turning to the study itself: Samples came from malignant and benign thyroid patients, and repertoires were compared across blood and tumor or nodule tissue. General study findings and limits: Reports indicated that malignant thyroid tumors showed significantly higher TCR beta diversity than benign nodules did, in blood and tumor.

Per the study methods: CDR3 differences across clinicopathological groups were used to build a distant-metastasis classifier for papillary thyroid cancer. TCRdb re-called clones from the PCR reads using MiXCR. TCRdb, rather than the study authors, made the V and J calls. This table holds tens of thousands of clones, about an eighth found once. As to this clone: Its antigen remains unidentified.

Not a single patient had been given any form of treatment at any point before undergoing thyroid surgery. Trimming stripped 1 base from V and 5 bases from J, with 9 bases between. The CDR3 is 13 residues long. CDR1 SGHVS and CDR2 FQNEAQ come from the germline V gene. The source of this sequence is a female donor with papillary thyroid cancer or a benign thyroid nodule (not recorded which). Some clones in this sample may be carry-over from other donors' samples. The sample comprised blood. The rearrangement links TRBV7-8 to TRBJ2-7; D is ambiguous. Here the CDR3 reads CASSLDHPDEQYF. The CDR3 nucleotides are TGTGCCAGCAGCTTAGACCACCCTGACGAGCAGTACTTC.